The 5 T cell receptor beta chains reported below all come from one sample, sequenced in a study of blood T cell repertoires in COVID-19. The assay was immunoSEQ multiplex PCR, and TCRdb's table has in-frame clones only and misses some. Counted here are hundreds of thousands of clones, roughly 91% occurring once; the ten biggest clones make up around 2%. Sequencing used PBMCs or T cells enriched from blood (not recorded which). The origin of the receptors is a woman in her sixties or seventies in a cohort exposed to, infected with or recovered from COVID-19 (not recorded which).

This sequence joins TRBV18 and TRBJ2-6; D call uncertain. Germline-derived CDR1 and CDR2 are KGHSH and LQKENI. Trimming stripped 6 bases from V and 0 bases from J, with 6 bases between. This CDR3 is built from 14 residues. The CDR3 here is CASSVPSGANVLTF. The CDR3, as DNA: TGTGCCAGCTCCGTCCCCTCTGGGGCCAACGTCCTGACTTTC. The variable domain in full, with the rest retrieved from reference TRBV18 and TRBJ2-6, is NAGVMQNPRHLVRRRGQEARLRCSPMKGHSHVYWYRQLPEEGLKFMVYLQKENIIDESGMPKERFSAEFPKEGPSILRIQQVVRGDSAAYFCASSVPSGANVLTFGAGSRLTVL.

V and J are TRBV28 and TRBJ1-1, with 7 nucleotides matching TRBD1. The V gene end was trimmed by 3 bases and the J gene end by 5 bases; junction bases not matched to a gene: 6. Germline assignment: CDR1 MDHEN and CDR2 SYDVKM. The CDR3 is made up of 14 amino acids. The CDR3 nucleotides read TGTGCCAGCAGTTTGTCAGGGGGGTGGACTGAAGCTTTCTTT. It specifies CASSLSGGWTEAFF.

The table lists this clone with a few counts. J is TRBJ1-5 and V is TRBV2, with D tentatively TRBD1 (6 bases). Trimming removed 6 bases at V and 7 bases at J, with 13 bases between. The CDR3 is 13 amino acids. Germline V gene data show CDR1 as SNHLY and CDR2 as FYNNEI. CDR3 residues: CASSQQGYQPQHF. The CDR3, as DNA: TGTGCCAGCAGCCAGCAGGGGTACCAGCCCCAGCATTTT.

The chain carries TRBV6-5 and TRBJ2-3; D is perhaps TRBD2 (5 bases). This CDR3 region has 12 residues. Trimming took off 8 bases at V and 5 bases at J, with 11 bases between the two ends. CDR1 MNHEY and CDR2 SVGAGI come from the germline V gene. The CDR3 bases are TGTGCCAGCCTTCGGGGATTAGATACGCAGTATTTT. Encoded protein: CASLRGLDTQYF.

This clone was found once. The rearrangement links TRBV4-2 to TRBJ2-7, with 13 positions matching TRBD2. The junction had 4 bases not matched to a gene; V was cut back by 5 bases and J by 0 bases. Per the germline V gene, CDR1 is LGHNA and CDR2 is YNFKEQ. The CDR3 length is 16 residues. CDR3 sequence reads: CASSTRLAGGSYEQYF. CDR3 sequence (DNA): TGTGCCAGCAGCACCAGACTAGCGGGAGGCTCCTACGAGCAGTACTTC.